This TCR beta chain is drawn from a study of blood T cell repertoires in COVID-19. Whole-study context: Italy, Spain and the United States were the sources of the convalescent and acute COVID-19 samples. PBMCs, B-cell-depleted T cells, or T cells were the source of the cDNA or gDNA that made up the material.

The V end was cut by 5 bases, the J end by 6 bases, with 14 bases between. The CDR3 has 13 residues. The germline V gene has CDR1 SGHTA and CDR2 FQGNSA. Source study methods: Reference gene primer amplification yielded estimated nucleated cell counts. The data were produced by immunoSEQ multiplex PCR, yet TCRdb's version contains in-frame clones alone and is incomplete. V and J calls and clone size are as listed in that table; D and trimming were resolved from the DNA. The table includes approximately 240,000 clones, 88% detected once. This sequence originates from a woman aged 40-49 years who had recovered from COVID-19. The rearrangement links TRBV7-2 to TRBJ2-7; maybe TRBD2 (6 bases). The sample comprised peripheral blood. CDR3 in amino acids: CASSIYTRGEQYF. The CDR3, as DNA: TGTGCCAGCAGCATATATACGCGGGGCGAGCAGTACTTC. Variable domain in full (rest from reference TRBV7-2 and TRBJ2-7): GAGVSQSPSNKVTEKGKDVELRCDPISGHTALYWYRQSLGQGLEFLIYFQGNSAPDKSGLPSDRFSAERTGGSVSTLTIQRTQQEDSAVYLCASSIYTRGEQYFGPGTRLTVT.